This is a list of T cell receptor beta chains from one sample in a study of monozygotic twins with inflammatory bowel disease. TCRdb reworked the 5' RACE reads into one entry per CDR3 protein, no DNA. This sample contains over 150,000 distinct CDR3 sequences. Sample: blood. The receptors stem from a human donor with ulcerative colitis or Crohn's disease, or a healthy co-twin of an affected twin (not recorded which). Each CDR3 is given with its conserved first and last residue. Fields, in order: CDR3 length, J gene, V gene, CDR3 protein.

CDR3 length: 16; J gene: TRBJ2-5; V gene: TRBV12-3/TRBV12-4; CDR3 protein: CASSFNVALAGETQYF
CDR3 length: 16; J gene: TRBJ2-7; V gene: TRBV7-2; CDR3 protein: CASSGPGLAYSYEQYF
CDR3 length: 16; J gene: TRBJ2-3; V gene: TRBV7-2; CDR3 protein: CASSSLAGGATDTQYF
CDR3 length: 13; J gene: TRBJ2-7; V gene: TRBV12-3/TRBV12-4; CDR3 protein: CASSWTGSYEQYF
CDR3 length: 17; J gene: TRBJ2-3; V gene: TRBV7-2; CDR3 protein: CASSLGLTSGSTDTQYF
CDR3 length: 13; J gene: TRBJ2-7; V gene: TRBV5-1; CDR3 protein: CASSLFSLGEQYF
CDR3 length: 13; J gene: TRBJ1-1; V gene: TRBV20-1; CDR3 protein: CSARVLRNTEAFF
CDR3 length: 17; J gene: TRBJ2-2; V gene: TRBV27; CDR3 protein: CASSLRKGSLNTGELFF
CDR3 length: 14; J gene: TRBJ2-7; V gene: TRBV5-1; CDR3 protein: CASSSGLQTYEQYF
CDR3 length: 12; J gene: TRBJ2-7; V gene: TRBV5-1; CDR3 protein: CASSLDWGEQYF
CDR3 length: 14; J gene: TRBJ1-1; V gene: TRBV15; CDR3 protein: CATSAQARNTEAFF
CDR3 length: 13; J gene: TRBJ2-7; V gene: TRBV7-8; CDR3 protein: CACSLREGYEQYF
CDR3 length: 14; J gene: TRBJ1-2; V gene: TRBV7-3; CDR3 protein: CASSLAGGASGYTF
CDR3 length: 19; J gene: TRBJ2-1; V gene: TRBV11-2; CDR3 protein: CASSSGSRQESSSYNEQFF
CDR3 length: 12; J gene: TRBJ1-1; V gene: TRBV19; CDR3 protein: CASADGNTEAFF
CDR3 length: 15; J gene: TRBJ2-3; V gene: TRBV15; CDR3 protein: CATSRNIKTSDTQYF
CDR3 length: 14; J gene: TRBJ2-7; V gene: TRBV27; CDR3 protein: CASSLGGLLYEQYF
CDR3 length: 13; J gene: TRBJ2-5; V gene: TRBV20-1; CDR3 protein: CSASAGALETQYF
CDR3 length: 17; J gene: TRBJ2-3; V gene: TRBV20-1; CDR3 protein: CSARDTISGGPEDTQYF
CDR3 length: 16; J gene: TRBJ2-1; V gene: TRBV20-1; CDR3 protein: CSAVGLAGRFGNEQFF
CDR3 length: 18; J gene: TRBJ1-3; V gene: TRBV5-1; CDR3 protein: CASSLFVSAGSSGNTIYF